This T cell receptor (beta chain) was sequenced for a study of identical twins listed by TCRdb under 2016. Broadly, across the study: The study deep-sequenced TCR alpha and beta repertoires from monozygotic twins, unrelated adults of various ages and cord blood to test whether fetal clonotypes persist. Replicate twin experiments were performed at different times using different library preparation protocols to rule out contamination.

The junction carries 5 bases between V and J, which are trimmed by 5 bases and 0 bases respectively. The CDR3 goes from the cysteine to the phenylalanine over 13 residues. The kept DNA is CDR3 alone, 39 bases in frame from the first base. This clonotype came up a few times. Its antigen is not yet known. Base qualities are not at hand, and no much larger clone is one base apart. Study-level results and caveats: Excess twin sharing in beta out-of-frame sequences was weaker because fewer shared sequences lowered the signal-to-noise ratio. Abundant cord blood beta clonotypes carried fewer insertions; young adult naive repertoires showed a weaker similar trend, while memory repertoires showed none. Because the same donors could not be followed over many years, the conclusions relied on cross-sectional statistical analysis. Compared with coincidental sharing between unrelated individuals, an excess of low generation-probability sequences was observed among out-of-frame TCR alpha sequences shared between twins. Zero-insertion analyses could be partly confounded by invariant T cells such as MAIT and iNKT, although diverse VJ usage argued against such confounding for most clonotypes. Out-of-frame TCR alpha sharing in monozygotic twins was systematically underestimated by recombination models, whereas sharing between unrelated individuals was in agreement with the recombination models.

To prepare the library, 5' RACE was applied. The sequencer was an Illumina HiSeq 2000. Template switching introduced a universal primer binding site; the final cDNA contained a unique molecular identifier, enabling accurate counting of TCR cDNA molecules. Specific primers in the conserved constant-segment region were used to synthesize first-strand cDNA for TCR alpha and beta chains. To control for contamination, every cDNA library carried two barcodes: a SMART-Mk sample barcode plus Illumina barcodes. TruSeq adapter sequences, together with Illumina sample barcodes, were added in two successive PCR steps. The Illumina HiSeq platform was used with custom primers to sequence TCR alpha and beta cDNA libraries. In the source study's methods: MiGEC processed the raw reads to extract unique molecular identifiers, while MiXCR was used to determine the CDR3 positions. For each individual, recombination models were inferred using an EM algorithm with the repgenHMM and IGoR tools. The analysis of shared clonotypes was done with the tcR package in R, with sharing normalized by the product of cloneset sizes. To study raw recombination free of thymic and clonal selection effects, out-of-frame nonproductive sequences were analyzed. TCRdb handled the public reads itself, with Q25 trimming in fastp and clone calling in MiXCR, and kept productive beta chains. All rows with the same CDR3 protein become a single entry with the most common DNA and genes. The V and J calls follow TCRdb's processing rather than the paper's. The sample table contains roughly 230,000 distinct CDR3 sequences; only one count was recorded for roughly 8.7% of them. The biggest ten clones account for 2.5% to 3.5% of the sample.

Every donor in the study was a healthy Caucasian. The twin cohort consisted of three pairs of female monozygotic twins, all aged about 18 to 30 years. CD4+ and CD8+ T cell populations were isolated with positive isolation kits from Invitrogen. This sample was shared with a second study, whose subject was yellow fever vaccine responses in identical twins. The second study's authors report: According to the authors, the vaccine-induced T cell response in identical twins seemed to be partly convergent and partly specific to each individual. In the study, vaccine-responding T cell clones were precisely tracked in identical twins.

This sequence originates from a woman between 18 and 30 years old in good health. Sample: CD8+ T cells sorted from blood. The receptor chain draws on TRBV12-3 or TRBV12-4 and TRBJ1-3; the D gene assignment is ambiguous. The nucleotides read TGTGCCAGCAGTCCCGACTCTGGAAACACCATATATTTT. It is translated as CASSPDSGNTIYF.